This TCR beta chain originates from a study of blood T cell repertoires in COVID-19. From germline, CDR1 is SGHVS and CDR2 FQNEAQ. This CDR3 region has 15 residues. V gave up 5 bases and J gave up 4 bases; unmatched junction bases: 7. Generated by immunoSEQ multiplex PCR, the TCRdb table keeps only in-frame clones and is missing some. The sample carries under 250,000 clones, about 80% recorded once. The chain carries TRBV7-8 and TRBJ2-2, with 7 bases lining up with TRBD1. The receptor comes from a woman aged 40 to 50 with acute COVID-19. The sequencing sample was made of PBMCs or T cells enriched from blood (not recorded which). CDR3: CASSTTGAGTGELFF. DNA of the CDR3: TGTGCCAGCAGCACAACAGGGGCCGGCACCGGGGAGCTGTTTTTT.